This T cell receptor beta chain stems from a study of long-term antiretroviral therapy in people with HIV. At least two post-ART and at least one pre-ART PBMC sample were available for each donor. Trimming cost V 2 bases and J 7 bases, with 9 bases left between them. There are 13 residues in the CDR3. From germline, CDR1 is KGHSH and CDR2 LQKENI. Survey-level immunoSEQ v3.0 assays were run. Only in-frame clones appear in the TCRdb table, and some are missing; sequencing was by immunoSEQ multiplex PCR. The sample includes about 40,000 clones, 80% to 90% seen only once; the top ten take 3.5% to 4.5%. Only a few counts were recorded for this clone.

The sequenced sample was unsorted PBMCs, obtained 1.2 years after starting antiretroviral therapy. The V call is TRBV18, the J call TRBJ1-5; D not certain. The source of this sequence is a woman aged 45-65 years with HIV. The CDR3 here is CASSPSGRQPQHF. In DNA, the CDR3 is TGTGCCAGCTCACCATCAGGAAGACAGCCCCAGCATTTT.